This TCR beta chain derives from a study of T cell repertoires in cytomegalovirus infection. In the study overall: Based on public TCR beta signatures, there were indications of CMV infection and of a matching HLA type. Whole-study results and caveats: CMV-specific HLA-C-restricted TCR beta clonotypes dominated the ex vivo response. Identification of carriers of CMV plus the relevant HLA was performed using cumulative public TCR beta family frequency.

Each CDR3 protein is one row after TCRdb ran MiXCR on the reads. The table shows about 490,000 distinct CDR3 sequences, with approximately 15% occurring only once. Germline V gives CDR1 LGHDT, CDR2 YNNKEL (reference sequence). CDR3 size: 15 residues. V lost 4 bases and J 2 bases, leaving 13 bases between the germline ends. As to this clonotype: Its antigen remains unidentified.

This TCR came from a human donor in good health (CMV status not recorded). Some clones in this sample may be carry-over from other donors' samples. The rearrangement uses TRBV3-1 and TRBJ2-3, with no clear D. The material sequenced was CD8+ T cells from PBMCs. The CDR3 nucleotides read TGTGCCAGCAGCCCAGAAGGACGGTTCACAGATACGCAGTATTTT. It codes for CASSPEGRFTDTQYF.